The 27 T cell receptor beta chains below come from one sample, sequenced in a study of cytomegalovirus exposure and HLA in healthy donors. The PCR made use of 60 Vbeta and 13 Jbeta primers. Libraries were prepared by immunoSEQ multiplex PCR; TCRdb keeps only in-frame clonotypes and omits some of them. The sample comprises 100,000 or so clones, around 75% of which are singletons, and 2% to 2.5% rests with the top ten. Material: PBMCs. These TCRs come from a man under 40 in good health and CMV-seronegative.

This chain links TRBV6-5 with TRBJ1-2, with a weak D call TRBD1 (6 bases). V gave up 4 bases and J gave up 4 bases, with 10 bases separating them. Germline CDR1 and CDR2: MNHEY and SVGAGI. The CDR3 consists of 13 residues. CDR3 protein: CASSSTGTYGYTF. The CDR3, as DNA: TGTGCCAGCAGTTCCACAGGGACCTATGGCTACACCTTC.

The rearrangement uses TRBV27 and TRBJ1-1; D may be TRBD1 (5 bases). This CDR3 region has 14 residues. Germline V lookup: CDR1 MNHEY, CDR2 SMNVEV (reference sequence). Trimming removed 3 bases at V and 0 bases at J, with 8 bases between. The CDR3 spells CASSLEGMNTEAFF. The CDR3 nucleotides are TGTGCCAGCAGTTTGGAGGGGATGAACACTGAAGCTTTCTTT.

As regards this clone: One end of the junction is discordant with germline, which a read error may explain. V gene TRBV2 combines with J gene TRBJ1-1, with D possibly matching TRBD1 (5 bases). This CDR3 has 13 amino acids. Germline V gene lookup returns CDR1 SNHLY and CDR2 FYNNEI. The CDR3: CASTAGGNSEAFF. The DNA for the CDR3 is TGTGCCAGCACCGCCGGGGGGAACAGTGAAGCTTTCTTT.

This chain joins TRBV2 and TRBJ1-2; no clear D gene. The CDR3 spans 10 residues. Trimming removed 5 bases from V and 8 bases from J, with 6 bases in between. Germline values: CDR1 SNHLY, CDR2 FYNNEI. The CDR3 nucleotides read TGTGCCAGCAGTAGAGGCGGCTACACCTTC. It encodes CASSRGGYTF. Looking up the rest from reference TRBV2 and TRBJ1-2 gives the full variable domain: EPEVTQTPSHQVTQMGQEVILRCVPISNHLYFYWYRQILGQKVEFLVSFYNNEISEKSEIFDDQFSVERPDGSNFTLKIRSTKLEDSAMYFCASSRGGYTFGSGTRLTVV.

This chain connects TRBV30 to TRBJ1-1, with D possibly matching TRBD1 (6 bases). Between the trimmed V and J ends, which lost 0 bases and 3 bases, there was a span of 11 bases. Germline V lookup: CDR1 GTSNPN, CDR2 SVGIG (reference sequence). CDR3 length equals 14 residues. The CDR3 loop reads CAWSVGGRDTEAFF. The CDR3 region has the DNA TGTGCCTGGAGTGTAGGGGGAAGGGACACTGAAGCTTTCTTT.

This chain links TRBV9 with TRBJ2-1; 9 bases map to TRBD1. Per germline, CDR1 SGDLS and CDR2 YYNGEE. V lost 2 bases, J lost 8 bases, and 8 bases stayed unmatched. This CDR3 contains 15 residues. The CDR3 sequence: CASSVLDRGYDEQFF. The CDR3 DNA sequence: TGTGCCAGCAGCGTCCTTGACAGGGGGTATGATGAGCAGTTCTTC.

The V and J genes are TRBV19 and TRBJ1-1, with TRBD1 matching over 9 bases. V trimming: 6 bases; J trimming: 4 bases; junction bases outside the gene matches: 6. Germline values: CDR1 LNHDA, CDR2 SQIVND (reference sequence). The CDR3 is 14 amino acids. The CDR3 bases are TGTGCCAGTAGGGTACAGGGGGCGCGCACTGAAGCTTTCTTT. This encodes CASRVQGARTEAFF.

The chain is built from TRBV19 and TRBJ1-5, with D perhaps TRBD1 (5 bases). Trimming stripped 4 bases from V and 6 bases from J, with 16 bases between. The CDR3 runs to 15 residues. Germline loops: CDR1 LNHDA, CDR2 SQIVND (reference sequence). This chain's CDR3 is CASSKEGVGFQPQHF. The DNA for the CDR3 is TGTGCCAGTAGTAAGGAAGGGGTAGGGTTTCAGCCCCAGCATTTT. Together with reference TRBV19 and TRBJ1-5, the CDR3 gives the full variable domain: DGGITQSPKYLFRKEGQNVTLSCEQNLNHDAMYWYRQDPGQGLRLIYYSQIVNDFQKGDIAEGYSVSREKKESFPLTVTSAQKNPTAFYLCASSKEGVGFQPQHFGDGTRLSIL.

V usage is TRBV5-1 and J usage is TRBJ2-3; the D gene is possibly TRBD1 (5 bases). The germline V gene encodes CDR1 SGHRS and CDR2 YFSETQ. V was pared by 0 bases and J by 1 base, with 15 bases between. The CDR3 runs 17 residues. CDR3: CASSLDEGVQGTDTQYF. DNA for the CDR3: TGCGCCAGCAGCTTGGATGAAGGGGTACAGGGCACAGATACGCAGTATTTT.

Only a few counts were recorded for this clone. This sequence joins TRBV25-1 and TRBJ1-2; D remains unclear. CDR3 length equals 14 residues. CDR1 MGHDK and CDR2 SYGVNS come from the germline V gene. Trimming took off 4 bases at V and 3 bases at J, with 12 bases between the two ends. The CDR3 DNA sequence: TGTGCCAGCAGTGCAGCAGGTTGGCACTATGGCTACACCTTC. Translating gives CASSAAGWHYGYTF.

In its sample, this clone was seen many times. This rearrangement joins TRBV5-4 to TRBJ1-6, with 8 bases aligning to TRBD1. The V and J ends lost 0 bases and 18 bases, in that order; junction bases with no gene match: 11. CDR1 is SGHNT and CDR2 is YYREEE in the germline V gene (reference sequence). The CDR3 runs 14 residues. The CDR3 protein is CASSLDEDRVGHHF. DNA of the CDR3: TGTGCCAGCAGCTTGGACGAGGACAGGGTGGGTCACCACTTT.

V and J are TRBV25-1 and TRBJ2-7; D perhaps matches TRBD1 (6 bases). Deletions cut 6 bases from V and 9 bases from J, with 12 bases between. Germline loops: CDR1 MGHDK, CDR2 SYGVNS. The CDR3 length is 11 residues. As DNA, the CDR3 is TGTGCCAGCAGCCAAACAGGGATGCAGTACTTC. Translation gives CASSQTGMQYF.

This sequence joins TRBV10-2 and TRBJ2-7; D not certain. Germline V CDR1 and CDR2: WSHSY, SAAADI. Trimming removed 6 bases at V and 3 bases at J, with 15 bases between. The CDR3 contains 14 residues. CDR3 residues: CASRRDLNFYEQYF. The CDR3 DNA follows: TGCGCCAGCAGACGCGACTTAAATTTCTACGAGCAGTACTTC.

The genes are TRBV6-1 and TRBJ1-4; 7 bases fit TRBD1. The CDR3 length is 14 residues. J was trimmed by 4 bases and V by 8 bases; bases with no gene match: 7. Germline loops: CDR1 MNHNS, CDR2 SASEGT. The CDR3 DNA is TGTGCCAGCTGGAGGGGGCAGCTTAATGAAAAACTGTTTTTT. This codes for CASWRGQLNEKLFF.

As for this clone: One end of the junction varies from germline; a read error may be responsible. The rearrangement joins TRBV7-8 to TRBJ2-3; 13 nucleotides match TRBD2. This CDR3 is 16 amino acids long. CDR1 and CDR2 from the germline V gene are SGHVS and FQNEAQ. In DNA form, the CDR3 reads TGTGCCAGCAGCTTAGGACTAGCGGGGGGCACGGATACGCAGTATTTT. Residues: CASSLGLAGGTDTQYF.

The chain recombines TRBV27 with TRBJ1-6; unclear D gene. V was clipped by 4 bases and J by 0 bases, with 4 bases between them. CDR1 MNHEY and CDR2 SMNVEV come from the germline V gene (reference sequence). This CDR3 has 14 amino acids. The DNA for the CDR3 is TGTGCCAGCAGTTCAGACTCCTATAATTCACCCCTCCACTTT. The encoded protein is CASSSDSYNSPLHF.

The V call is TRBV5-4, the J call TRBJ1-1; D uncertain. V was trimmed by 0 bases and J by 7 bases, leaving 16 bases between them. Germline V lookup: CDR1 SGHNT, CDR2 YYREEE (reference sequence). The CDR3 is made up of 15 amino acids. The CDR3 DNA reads TGTGCCAGCAGCTTGGTGGCGCGGCGGTCCAATGAAGCTTTCTTT. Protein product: CASSLVARRSNEAFF.

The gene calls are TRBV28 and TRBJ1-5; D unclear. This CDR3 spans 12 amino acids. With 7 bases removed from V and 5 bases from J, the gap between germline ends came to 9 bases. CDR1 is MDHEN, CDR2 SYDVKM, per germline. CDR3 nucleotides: TGTGCCAGCAATGTGGCGGATCAGCCCCAGCATTTT. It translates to CASNVADQPQHF.

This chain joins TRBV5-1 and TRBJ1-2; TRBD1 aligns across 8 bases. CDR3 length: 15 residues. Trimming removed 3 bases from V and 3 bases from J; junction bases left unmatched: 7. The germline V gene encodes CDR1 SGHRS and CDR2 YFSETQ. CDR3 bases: TGCGCCAGCAGCTCAGGACAGGGACGATACTATGGCTACACCTTC. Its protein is CASSSGQGRYYGYTF.

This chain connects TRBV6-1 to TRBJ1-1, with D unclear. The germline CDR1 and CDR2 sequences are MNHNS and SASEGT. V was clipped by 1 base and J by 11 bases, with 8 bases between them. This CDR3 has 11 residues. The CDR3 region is CASSEDTKAFF. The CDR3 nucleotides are TGTGCCAGCAGTGAAGACACTAAGGCTTTCTTT.

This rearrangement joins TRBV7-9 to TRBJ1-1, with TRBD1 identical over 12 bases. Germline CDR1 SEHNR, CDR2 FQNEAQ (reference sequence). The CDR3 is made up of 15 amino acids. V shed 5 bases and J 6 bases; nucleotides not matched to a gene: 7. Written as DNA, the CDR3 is TGTGCCAGCAGCGGGAGGGACAGGGGGCGCGCTGAAGCTTTCTTT. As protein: CASSGRDRGRAEAFF.

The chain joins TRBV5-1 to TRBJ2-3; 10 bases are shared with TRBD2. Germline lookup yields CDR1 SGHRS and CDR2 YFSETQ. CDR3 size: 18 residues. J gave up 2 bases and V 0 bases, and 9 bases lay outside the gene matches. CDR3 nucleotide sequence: TGCGCCAGCAGCTTGGCGTCTAGCGGGAGCCCCATCACAGATACGCAGTATTTT. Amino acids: CASSLASSGSPITDTQYF.

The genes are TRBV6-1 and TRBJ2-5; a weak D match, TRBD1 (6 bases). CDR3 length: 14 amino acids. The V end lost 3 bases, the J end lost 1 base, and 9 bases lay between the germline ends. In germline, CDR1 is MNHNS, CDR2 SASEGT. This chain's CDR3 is CASSEDRFQETQYF. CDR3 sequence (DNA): TGTGCCAGCAGTGAGGACAGATTCCAAGAGACCCAGTACTTC.

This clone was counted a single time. The CDR3 sequence: CAWGWGGGRSETQYF. Here the CDR3 DNA reads TGTGCCTGGGGATGGGGCGGGGGGAGGTCTGAGACCCAGTACTTC. The V call is TRBV30, the J call TRBJ2-5, with TRBD2 matching 8 bases. V gave up 5 bases and J gave up 5 bases; unmatched junction bases: 13. The CDR3 is made up of 15 amino acids. Germline V gene lookup returns CDR1 GTSNPN and CDR2 SVGIG (reference sequence).

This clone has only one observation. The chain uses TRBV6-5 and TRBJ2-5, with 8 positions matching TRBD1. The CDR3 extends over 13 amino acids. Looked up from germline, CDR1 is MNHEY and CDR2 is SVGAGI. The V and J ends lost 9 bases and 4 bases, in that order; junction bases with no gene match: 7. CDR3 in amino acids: CASGQGLGETQYF. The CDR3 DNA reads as TGTGCCAGTGGACAGGGTTTGGGAGAGACCCAGTACTTC.

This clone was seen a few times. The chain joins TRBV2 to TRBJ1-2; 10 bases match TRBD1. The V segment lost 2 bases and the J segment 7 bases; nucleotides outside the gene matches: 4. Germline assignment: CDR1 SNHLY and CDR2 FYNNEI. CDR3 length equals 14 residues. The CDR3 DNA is TGTGCCAGCAGTGAACAGACAGGGGGCGGTGGCTACACCTTC. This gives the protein CASSEQTGGGGYTF.

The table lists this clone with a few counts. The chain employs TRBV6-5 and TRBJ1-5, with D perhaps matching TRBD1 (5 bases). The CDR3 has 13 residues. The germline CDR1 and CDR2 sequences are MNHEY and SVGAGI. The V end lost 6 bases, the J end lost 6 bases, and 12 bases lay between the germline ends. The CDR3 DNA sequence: TGTGCCAGCAGGCCCGACAGCGTTCAGCCCCAGCATTTT. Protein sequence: CASRPDSVQPQHF.